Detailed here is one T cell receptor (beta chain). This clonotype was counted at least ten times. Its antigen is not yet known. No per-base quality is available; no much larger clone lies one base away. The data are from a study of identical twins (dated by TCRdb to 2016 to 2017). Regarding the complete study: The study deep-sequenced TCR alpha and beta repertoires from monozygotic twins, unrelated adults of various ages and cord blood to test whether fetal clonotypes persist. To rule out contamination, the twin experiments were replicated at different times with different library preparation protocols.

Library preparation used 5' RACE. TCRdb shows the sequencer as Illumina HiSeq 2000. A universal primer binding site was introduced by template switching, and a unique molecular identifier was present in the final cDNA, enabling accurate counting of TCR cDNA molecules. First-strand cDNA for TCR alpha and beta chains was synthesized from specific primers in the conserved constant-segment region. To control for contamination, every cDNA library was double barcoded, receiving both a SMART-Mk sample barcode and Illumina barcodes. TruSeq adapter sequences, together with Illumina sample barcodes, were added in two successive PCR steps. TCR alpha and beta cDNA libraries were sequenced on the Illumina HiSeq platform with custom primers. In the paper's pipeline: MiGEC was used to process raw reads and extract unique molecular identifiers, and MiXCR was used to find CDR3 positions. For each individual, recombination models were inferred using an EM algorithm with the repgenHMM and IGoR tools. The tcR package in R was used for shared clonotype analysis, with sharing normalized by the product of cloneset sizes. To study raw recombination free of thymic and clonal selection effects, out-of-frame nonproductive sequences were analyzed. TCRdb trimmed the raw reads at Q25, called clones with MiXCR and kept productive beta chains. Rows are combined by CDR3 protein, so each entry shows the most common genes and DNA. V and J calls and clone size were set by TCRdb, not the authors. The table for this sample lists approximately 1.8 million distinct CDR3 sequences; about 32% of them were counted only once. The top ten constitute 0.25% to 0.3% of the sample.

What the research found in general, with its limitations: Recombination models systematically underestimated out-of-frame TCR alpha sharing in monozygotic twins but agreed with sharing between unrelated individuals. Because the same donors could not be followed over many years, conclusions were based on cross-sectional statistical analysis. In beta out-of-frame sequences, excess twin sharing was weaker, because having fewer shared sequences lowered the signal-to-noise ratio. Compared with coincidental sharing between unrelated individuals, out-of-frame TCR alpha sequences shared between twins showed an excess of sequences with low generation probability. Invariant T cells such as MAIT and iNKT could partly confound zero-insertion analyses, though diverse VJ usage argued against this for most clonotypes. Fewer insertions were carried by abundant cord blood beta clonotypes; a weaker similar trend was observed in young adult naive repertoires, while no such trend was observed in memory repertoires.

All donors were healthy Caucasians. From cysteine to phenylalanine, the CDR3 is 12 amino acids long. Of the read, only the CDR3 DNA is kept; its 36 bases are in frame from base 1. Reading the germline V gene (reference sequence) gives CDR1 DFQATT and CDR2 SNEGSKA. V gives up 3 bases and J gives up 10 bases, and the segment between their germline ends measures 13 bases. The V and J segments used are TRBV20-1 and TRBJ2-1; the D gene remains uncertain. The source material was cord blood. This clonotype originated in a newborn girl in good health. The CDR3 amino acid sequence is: CSARDQGYEQFF. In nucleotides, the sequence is TGCAGTGCTAGGGACCAAGGATACGAGCAGTTCTTC.